These 13 T cell receptor beta chains came from one sample sequenced in a study of blood T cell repertoires in COVID-19. Measured with immunoSEQ multiplex PCR; TCRdb has only the in-frame clones, and not every one. The sample has roughly 73,000 clones, about 88% seen once. Sequencing was carried out using peripheral blood. These receptors were collected from a man in his fifties with acute or convalescent COVID-19.

The genes are TRBV4-1 and TRBJ2-1; 13 bases agree with TRBD2. J gave up 9 bases and V 1 base, and 0 bases lay outside the gene matches. The CDR3 spans 14 residues. Germline V gives CDR1 MGHRA, CDR2 YSYEKL. CDR3 sequence reads: CASSQGLAGGEQFF. In DNA form, the CDR3 reads TGCGCCAGCAGCCAAGGACTAGCGGGGGGTGAGCAGTTCTTC.

The chain has TRBV28 and TRBJ2-2; 7 bases agree with TRBD1. The CDR3 contains 14 residues. Per germline, CDR1 MDHEN and CDR2 SYDVKM. V trimming: 6 bases; J trimming: 7 bases; junction bases outside the gene matches: 8. This chain's CDR3 is CASSGTERGGELFF. CDR3 nucleotides: TGTGCCAGCAGCGGGACAGAGAGGGGCGGGGAGCTGTTTTTT.

The V call is TRBV6-5, the J call TRBJ2-7; 14 bases fit TRBD2. With V trimmed by 8 bases and J by 4 bases, 7 bases remained unmatched. CDR1 is MNHEY, CDR2 SVGAGI, per germline. The CDR3 totals 15 residues. CDR3 amino acids: CASGRGTSGSYEQYF. Here the CDR3 DNA reads TGTGCCAGCGGGAGGGGGACTAGCGGGAGTTACGAGCAGTACTTC.

In its sample, this clone was seen a few times. This chain's CDR3 is CASSNTGYEQYV. The CDR3 DNA reads TGTGCCAGCAGCAATACAGGGTACGAGCAGTACGTC. This chain uses TRBV7-9 with TRBJ2-7, with D maybe TRBD1 (6 bases). The CDR3 is 12 residues long. Trimming shortened V by 5 bases and J by 4 bases, and 9 bases separated the two germline ends. Looked up from germline, CDR1 is SEHNR and CDR2 is FQNEAQ (reference sequence).

V is TRBV27 and J is TRBJ1-1; D unresolved. Germline values: CDR1 MNHEY, CDR2 SMNVEV (reference sequence). With 7 bases removed from V and 0 bases from J, the gap between germline ends came to 6 bases. This CDR3 is 12 amino acids long. This CDR3 reads CASKQLNTEAFF. CDR3 DNA sequence: TGTGCCAGCAAACAATTGAACACTGAAGCTTTCTTT.

The chain employs TRBV19 and TRBJ2-3; TRBD2 aligns across 9 bases. Looked up from germline, CDR1 is LNHDA and CDR2 is SQIVND (reference sequence). V dropped 8 bases and J dropped 4; count of bases not matched to a gene: 7. CDR3 length: 14 residues. Here the CDR3 DNA reads TGTGCCAGTTTGAGCGGGAGGCTGGCAGATACGCAGTATTTT. Translating it yields CASLSGRLADTQYF.

This chain links TRBV29-1 with TRBJ2-5; TRBD2 matches 11 bases. Per the germline V gene, CDR1 is SQVTM and CDR2 is ANQGSEA. V trimming: 7 bases; J trimming: 5 bases; junction bases outside the gene matches: 9. The CDR3 runs to 14 residues. CDR3 in amino acids: CSARSGGAAETQYF. The CDR3 DNA is TGCAGCGCTCGTAGCGGGGGGGCAGCTGAGACCCAGTACTTC. The whole variable domain, filled in from reference TRBV29-1 and TRBJ2-5, reads SAVISQKPSRDICQRGTSLTIQCQVDSQVTMMFWYRQQPGQSLTLIATANQGSEATYESGFVIDKFPISRPNLTFSTLTVSNMSPEDSSIYLCSARSGGAAETQYFGPGTRLLVL.

The chain employs TRBV5-1 and TRBJ1-3; D is possibly TRBD1 (5 bases). Germline V gene sequence: CDR1 SGHRS, CDR2 YFSETQ. This CDR3 spans 15 amino acids. V was clipped by 3 bases and J by 3 bases, with 13 bases between them. The chain's CDR3 is CASSSQGADGNTIYF. DNA for the CDR3: TGCGCCAGCAGCTCCCAGGGTGCGGATGGAAACACCATATATTTT.

The chain is built from TRBV18 and TRBJ1-1; 11 bases line up with TRBD1. Germline loops: CDR1 KGHSH, CDR2 LQKENI. J lost 3 bases, V lost 3 bases, and 9 bases had no gene match. The CDR3 is 17 amino acids. CDR3 DNA: TGTGCCAGCTCACCCCCGGGACAGGGGGGAATGGACACTGAAGCTTTCTTT. Translating it yields CASSPPGQGGMDTEAFF.

The J gene is TRBJ1-6, the V gene TRBV6-1; D might be TRBD1 (5 bases). In germline, CDR1 is MNHNS, CDR2 SASEGT. V was trimmed by 3 bases and J by 8 bases, leaving 11 bases between them. There are 14 residues in the CDR3. CDR3: CASSDRDSHSPLHF. In nucleotides, the CDR3 is TGTGCCAGCAGTGACCGGGACTCCCATTCACCCCTCCACTTT.

This clone was recorded once. The CDR3 coding sequence is TGTGCCAGCAATCTACAGGGAATTGGTACTGAAGCTTTCTTT. It encodes CASNLQGIGTEAFF. This chain links TRBV6-5 with TRBJ1-1; tentatively, D is TRBD1 (6 bases). V gave up 7 bases and J gave up 5 bases, with 17 bases separating them. Germline V gene sequence: CDR1 MNHEY, CDR2 SVGAGI. This CDR3 spans 14 amino acids.

This sequence joins TRBV7-9 and TRBJ2-1, with a possible D match to TRBD2 (7 bases). The CDR3 contains 16 residues. V lost 1 base to trimming and J lost 8 bases, with 18 bases between them. Germline V gives CDR1 SEHNR, CDR2 FQNEAQ (reference sequence). CDR3 coding DNA: TGTGCCAGCAGCTTAGAGGGGGAGGGAACACGGGATGAGCAGTTCTTC. This codes for CASSLEGEGTRDEQFF.

The chain links TRBV15 to TRBJ1-5; 7 bases map to TRBD1. Germline V gives CDR1 LNHNV, CDR2 YYDKDF (reference sequence). There are 16 residues in the CDR3. Trimming at V came to 0 bases and at J to 9 bases, leaving 11 bases not matched to a gene. The CDR3 loop reads CATSRDRGQTIMPQHF. CDR3 nucleotides: TGTGCCACCAGCAGAGATAGGGGACAGACGATCATGCCCCAGCATTTT.